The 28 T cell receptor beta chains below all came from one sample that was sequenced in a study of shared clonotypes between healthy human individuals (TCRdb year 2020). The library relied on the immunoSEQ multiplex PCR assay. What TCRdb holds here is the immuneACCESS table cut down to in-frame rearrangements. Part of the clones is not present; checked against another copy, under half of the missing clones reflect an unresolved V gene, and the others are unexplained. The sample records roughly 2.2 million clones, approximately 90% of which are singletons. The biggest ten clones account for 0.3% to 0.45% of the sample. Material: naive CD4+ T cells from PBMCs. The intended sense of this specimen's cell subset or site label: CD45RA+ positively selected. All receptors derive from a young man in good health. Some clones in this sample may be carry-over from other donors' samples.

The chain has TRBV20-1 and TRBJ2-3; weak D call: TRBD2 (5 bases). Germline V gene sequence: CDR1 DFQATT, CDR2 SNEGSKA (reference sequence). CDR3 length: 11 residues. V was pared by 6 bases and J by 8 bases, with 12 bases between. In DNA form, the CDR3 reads TGCAGTGCATGGGTCCGGGGTACGCAGTATTTT. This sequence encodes CSAWVRGTQYF.

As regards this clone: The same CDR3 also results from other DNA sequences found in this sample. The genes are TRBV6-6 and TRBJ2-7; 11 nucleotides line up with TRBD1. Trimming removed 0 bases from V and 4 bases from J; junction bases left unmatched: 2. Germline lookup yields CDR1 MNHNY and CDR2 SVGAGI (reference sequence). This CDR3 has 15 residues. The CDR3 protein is CASSYSGTGGYEQYF. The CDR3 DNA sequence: TGTGCCAGCAGTTACTCCGGGACAGGGGGATACGAGCAGTACTTC.

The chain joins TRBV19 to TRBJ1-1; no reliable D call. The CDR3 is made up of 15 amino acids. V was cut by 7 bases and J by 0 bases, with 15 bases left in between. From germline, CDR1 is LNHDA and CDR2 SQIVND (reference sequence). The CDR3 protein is CASTNRRRVNTEAFF. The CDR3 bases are TGTGCCAGTACCAATAGGCGGAGGGTGAACACTGAAGCTTTCTTT.

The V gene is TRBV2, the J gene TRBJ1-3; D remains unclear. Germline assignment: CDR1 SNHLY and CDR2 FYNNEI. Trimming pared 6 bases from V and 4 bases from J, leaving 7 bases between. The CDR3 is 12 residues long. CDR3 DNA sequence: TGTGCCAGCAGGCCTGACGGAAACACCATATATTTT. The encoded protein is CASRPDGNTIYF.

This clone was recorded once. CDR3: CASSELGRERETQYF. CDR3 nucleotides: TGTGCCAGCAGTGAATTAGGTCGGGAGCGAGAGACCCAGTACTTC. V and J are TRBV6-1 and TRBJ2-5, with D perhaps TRBD2 (6 bases). From germline, CDR1 is MNHNS and CDR2 SASEGT. The CDR3 runs to 15 residues. V was trimmed by 2 bases and J by 4 bases, leaving 14 bases between them.

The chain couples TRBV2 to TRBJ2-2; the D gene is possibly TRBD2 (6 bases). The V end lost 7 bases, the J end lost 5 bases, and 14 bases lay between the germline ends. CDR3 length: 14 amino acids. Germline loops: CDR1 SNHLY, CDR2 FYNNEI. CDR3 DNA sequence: TGTGCCAGCAAAACCGGGACTTCAACCGGGGAGCTGTTTTTT. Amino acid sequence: CASKTGTSTGELFF. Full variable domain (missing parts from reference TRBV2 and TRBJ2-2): EPEVTQTPSHQVTQMGQEVILRCVPISNHLYFYWYRQILGQKVEFLVSFYNNEISEKSEIFDDQFSVERPDGSNFTLKIRSTKLEDSAMYFCASKTGTSTGELFFGEGSRLTVL.

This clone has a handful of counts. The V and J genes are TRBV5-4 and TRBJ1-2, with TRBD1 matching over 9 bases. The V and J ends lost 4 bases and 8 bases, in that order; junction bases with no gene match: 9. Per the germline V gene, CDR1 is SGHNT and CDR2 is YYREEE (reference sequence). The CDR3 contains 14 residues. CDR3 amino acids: CASSPPQGALGYTF. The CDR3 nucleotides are TGTGCCAGCAGCCCGCCACAGGGGGCTCTGGGCTACACCTTC.

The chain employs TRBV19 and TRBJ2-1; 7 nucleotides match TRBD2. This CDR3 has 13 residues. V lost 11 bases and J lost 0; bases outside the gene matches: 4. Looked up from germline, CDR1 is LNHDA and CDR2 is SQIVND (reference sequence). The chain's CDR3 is CAVSGPSYNEQFF. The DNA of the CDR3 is TGTGCCGTTAGCGGGCCCTCCTACAATGAGCAGTTCTTC.

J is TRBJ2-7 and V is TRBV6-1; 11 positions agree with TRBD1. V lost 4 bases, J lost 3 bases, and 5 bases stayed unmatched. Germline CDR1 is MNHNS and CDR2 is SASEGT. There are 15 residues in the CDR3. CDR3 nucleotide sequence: TGTGCCAGCAGTGTCAGGACAGGGGGCGGCTACGAGCAGTACTTC. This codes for CASSVRTGGGYEQYF.

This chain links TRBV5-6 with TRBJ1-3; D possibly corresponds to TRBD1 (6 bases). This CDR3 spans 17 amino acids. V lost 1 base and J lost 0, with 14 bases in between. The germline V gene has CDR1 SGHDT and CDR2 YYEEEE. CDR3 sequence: CASSLSPDSYSGNTIYF. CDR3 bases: TGTGCCAGCAGCTTGTCCCCGGACAGCTACTCTGGAAACACCATATATTTT.

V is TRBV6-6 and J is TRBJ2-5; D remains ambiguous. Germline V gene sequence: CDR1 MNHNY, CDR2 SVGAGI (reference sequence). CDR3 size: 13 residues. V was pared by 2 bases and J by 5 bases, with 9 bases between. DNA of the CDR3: TGTGCCAGCAGTTACCCGGAGACGGAGACCCAGTACTTC. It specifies CASSYPETETQYF.

The CDR3 loop is CASLGPAFHEQFF. CDR3 nucleotides: TGTGCCAGCTTGGGCCCAGCCTTCCATGAGCAGTTCTTC. The chain recombines TRBV7-2 with TRBJ2-1, with no clear D. The CDR3 spans 13 residues. V lost 8 bases and J 8 bases, leaving 16 bases between the germline ends. Germline V gene lookup returns CDR1 SGHTA and CDR2 FQGNSA.

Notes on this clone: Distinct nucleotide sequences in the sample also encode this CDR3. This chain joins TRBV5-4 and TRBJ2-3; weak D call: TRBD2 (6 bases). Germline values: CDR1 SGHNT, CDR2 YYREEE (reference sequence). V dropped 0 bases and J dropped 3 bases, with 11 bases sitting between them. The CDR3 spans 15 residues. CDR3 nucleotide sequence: TGTGCCAGCAGCTTGGTTGGGGGAGGAACAGATACGCAGTATTTT. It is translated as CASSLVGGGTDTQYF.

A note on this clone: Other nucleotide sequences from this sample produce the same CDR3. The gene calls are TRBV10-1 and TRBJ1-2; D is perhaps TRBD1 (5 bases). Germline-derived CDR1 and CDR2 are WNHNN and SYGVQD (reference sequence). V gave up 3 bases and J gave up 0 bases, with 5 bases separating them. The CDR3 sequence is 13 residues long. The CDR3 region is CASSDRANYGYTF. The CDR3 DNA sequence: TGCGCCAGCAGTGACAGGGCTAACTATGGCTACACCTTC.

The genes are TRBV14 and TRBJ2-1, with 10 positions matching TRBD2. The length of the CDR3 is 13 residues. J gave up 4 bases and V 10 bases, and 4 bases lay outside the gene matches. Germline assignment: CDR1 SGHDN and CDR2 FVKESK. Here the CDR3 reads CATASGSYNEQFF. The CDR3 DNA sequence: TGTGCCACCGCTAGCGGGAGTTACAATGAGCAGTTCTTC.

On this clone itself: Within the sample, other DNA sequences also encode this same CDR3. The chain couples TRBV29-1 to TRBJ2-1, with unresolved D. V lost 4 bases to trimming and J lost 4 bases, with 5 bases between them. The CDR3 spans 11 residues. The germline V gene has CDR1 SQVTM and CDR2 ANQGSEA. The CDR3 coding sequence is TGCAGCGTTGGTCAGTACAATGAGCAGTTCTTC. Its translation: CSVGQYNEQFF.

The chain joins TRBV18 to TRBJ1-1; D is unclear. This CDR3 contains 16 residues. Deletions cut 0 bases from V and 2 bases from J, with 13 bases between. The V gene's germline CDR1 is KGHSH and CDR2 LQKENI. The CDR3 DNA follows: TGTGCCAGCTCACCACCGAGCCAAGTCCAAAACACTGAAGCTTTCTTT. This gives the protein CASSPPSQVQNTEAFF.

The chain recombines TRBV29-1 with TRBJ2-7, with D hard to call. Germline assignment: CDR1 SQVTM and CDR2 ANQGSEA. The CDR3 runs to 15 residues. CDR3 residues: CSGRRGPMDAYEQYF. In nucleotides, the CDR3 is TGCAGTGGTCGGAGAGGACCCATGGACGCCTACGAGCAGTACTTC.

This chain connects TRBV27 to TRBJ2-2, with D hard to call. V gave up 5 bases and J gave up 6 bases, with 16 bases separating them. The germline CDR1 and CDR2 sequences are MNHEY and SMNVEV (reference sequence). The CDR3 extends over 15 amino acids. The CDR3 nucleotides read TGTGCCAGCAGTCCCTTCCTTCGCCGGTCCGGGGAGCTGTTTTTT. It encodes CASSPFLRRSGELFF.

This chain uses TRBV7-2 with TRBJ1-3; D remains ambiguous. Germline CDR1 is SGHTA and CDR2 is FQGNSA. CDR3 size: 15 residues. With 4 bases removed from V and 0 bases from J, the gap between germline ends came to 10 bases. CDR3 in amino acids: CASSSQWTSGNTIYF. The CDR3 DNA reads TGTGCCAGCAGCTCCCAATGGACCTCTGGAAACACCATATATTTT.

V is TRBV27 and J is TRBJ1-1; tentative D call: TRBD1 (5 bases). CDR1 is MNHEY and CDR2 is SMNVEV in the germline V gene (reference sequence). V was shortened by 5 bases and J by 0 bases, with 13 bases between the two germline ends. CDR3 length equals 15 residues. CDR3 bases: TGTGCCAGCAGTCATAGTTTCAGGGTGAACACTGAAGCTTTCTTT. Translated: CASSHSFRVNTEAFF.

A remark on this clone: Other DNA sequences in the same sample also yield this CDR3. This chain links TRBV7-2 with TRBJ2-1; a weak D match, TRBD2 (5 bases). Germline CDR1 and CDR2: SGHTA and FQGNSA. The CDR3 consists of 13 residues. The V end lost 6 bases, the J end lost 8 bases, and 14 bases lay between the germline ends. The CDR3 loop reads CASSRGGLDEQFF. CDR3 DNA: TGTGCCAGCAGTCGGGGTGGTCTGGATGAGCAGTTCTTC.

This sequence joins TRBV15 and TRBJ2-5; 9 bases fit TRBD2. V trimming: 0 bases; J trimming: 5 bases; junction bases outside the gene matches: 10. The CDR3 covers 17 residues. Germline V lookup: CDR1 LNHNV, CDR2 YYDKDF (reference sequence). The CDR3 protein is CATSRDSGLAGTETQYF. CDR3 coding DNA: TGTGCCACCAGCAGAGATTCGGGCCTAGCGGGAACGGAGACCCAGTACTTC.

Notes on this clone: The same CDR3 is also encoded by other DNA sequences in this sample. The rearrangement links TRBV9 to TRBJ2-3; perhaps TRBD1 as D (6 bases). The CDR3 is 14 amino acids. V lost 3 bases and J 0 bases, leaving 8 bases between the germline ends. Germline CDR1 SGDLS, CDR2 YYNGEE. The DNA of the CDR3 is TGTGCCAGCAGCGGACAGGTTAGCACAGATACGCAGTATTTT. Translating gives CASSGQVSTDTQYF.

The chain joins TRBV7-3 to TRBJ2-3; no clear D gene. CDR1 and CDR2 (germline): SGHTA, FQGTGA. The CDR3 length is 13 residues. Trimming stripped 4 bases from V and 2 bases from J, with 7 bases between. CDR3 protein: CASSSTPTDTQYF. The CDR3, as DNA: TGTGCCAGCAGCTCCACTCCCACAGATACGCAGTATTTT. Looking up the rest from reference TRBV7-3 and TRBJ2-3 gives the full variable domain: GAGVSQTPSNKVTEKGKYVELRCDPISGHTALYWYRQSLGQGPEFLIYFQGTGAADDSGLPNDRFFAVRPEGSVSTLKIQRTERGDSAVYLCASSSTPTDTQYFGPGTRLTVL.

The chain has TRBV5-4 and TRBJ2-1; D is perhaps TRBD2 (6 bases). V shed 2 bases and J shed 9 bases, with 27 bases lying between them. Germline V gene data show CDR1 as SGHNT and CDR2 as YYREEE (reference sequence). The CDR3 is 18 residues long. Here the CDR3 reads CASSFPGLPGRIEREQFF. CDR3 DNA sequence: TGTGCCAGCAGCTTTCCGGGACTCCCAGGGAGGATAGAACGTGAGCAGTTCTTC.

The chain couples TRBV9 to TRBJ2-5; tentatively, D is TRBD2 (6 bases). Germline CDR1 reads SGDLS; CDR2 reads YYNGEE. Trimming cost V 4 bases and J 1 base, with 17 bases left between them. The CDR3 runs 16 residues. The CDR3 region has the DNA TGTGCCAGCAGCCCTACCATAGGACTAAGCCAAGAGACCCAGTACTTC. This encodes CASSPTIGLSQETQYF.

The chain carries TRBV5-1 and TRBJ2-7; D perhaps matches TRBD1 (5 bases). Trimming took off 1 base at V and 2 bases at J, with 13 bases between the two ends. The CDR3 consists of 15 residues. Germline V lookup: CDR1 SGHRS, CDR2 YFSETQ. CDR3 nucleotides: TGCGCCAGCAGCTTGTTATCCCAGGGCCCCTACGAGCAGTACTTC. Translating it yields CASSLLSQGPYEQYF.